The clone carrying this T cell receptor (beta chain) was recorded once. Antigen: not known. TCRdb's table, derived via immunoSEQ multiplex PCR, lists solely in-frame clones and lacks some. This table has under 80,000 clones, about 85% appearing once. The data are from a study of T cell responses to AZD1222 COVID-19 vaccine. Broader study findings: Donors skewed white British and female; clonal diversity was possibly underestimated. Researchers took repertoire samples only after the peak T cell response had come.

The V gene's germline CDR1 is LNHDA and CDR2 SQIVND (reference sequence). The CDR3 length is 15 residues. Trimming took off 6 bases at V and 1 base at J, with 13 bases between the two ends. The sample in question was peripheral blood, obtained 28 days after the second AZD1222 dose. The chain is built from TRBV19 and TRBJ1-5; D may be TRBD1 (5 bases). The receptor was isolated from an adult who received the AZD1222 COVID-19 vaccine. As DNA, the CDR3 is TGTGCCAGTAGCCCCCCCGACAGAAGCAATCAGCCCCAGCATTTT. Translation: CASSPPDRSNQPQHF.